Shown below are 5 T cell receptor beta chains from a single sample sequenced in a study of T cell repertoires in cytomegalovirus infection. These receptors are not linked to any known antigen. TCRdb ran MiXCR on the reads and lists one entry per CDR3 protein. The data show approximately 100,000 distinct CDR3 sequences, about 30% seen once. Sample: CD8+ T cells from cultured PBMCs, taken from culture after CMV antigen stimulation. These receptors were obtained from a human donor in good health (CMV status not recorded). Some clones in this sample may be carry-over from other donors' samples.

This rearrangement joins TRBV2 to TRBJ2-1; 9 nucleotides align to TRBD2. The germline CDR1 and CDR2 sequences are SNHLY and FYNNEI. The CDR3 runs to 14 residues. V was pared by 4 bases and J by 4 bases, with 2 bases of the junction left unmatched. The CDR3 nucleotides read TGTGCCAGCAGTGTTAGCGGGGGATACAATGAGCAGTTCTTC. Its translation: CASSVSGGYNEQFF.

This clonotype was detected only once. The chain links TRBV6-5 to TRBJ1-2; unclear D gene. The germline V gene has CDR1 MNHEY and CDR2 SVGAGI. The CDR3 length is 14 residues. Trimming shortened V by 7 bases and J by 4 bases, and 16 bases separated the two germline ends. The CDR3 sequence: CASNSGGTSYGYTF. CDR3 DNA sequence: TGTGCCAGCAATAGTGGAGGAACCTCCTATGGCTACACCTTC.

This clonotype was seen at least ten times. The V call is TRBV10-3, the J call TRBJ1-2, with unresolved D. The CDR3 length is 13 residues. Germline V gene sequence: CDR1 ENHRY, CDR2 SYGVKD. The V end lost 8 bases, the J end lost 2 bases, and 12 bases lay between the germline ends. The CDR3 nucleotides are TGTGCCATCTCTTGGCAGGCCAACTATGGCTACACCTTC. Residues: CAISWQANYGYTF.

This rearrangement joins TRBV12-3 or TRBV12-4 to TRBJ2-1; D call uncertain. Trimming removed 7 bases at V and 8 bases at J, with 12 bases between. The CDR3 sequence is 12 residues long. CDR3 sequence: CASTPRSDEQFF. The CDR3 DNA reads TGTGCCAGCACCCCAAGGTCGGATGAGCAGTTCTTC.

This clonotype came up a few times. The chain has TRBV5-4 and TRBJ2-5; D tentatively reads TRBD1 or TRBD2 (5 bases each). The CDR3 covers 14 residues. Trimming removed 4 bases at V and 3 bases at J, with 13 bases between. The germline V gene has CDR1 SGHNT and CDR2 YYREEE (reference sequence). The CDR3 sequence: CASSLGTVKETQYF. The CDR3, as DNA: TGTGCCAGCAGCCTAGGGACGGTTAAAGAGACCCAGTACTTC.